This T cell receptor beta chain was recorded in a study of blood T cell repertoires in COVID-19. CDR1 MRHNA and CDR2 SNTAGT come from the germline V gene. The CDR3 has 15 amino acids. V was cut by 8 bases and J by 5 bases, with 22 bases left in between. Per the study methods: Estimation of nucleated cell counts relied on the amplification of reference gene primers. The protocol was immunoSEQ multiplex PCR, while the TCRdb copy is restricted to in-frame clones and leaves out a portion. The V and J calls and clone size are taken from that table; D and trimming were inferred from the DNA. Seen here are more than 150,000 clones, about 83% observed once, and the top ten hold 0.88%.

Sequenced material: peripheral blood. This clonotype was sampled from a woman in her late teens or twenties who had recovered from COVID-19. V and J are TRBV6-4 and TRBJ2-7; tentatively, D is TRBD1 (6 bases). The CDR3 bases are TGTGCCAGCCCGCTGGGGGCAGGGCGTGAGGACGAGCAGTACTTC. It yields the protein CASPLGAGREDEQYF.